This TCR beta chain comes out of a study of CD8 T cells in Susac syndrome. Regarding this clonotype: The antigen is undetermined.

RNA was extracted with the RNeasy kit, and a quantity of roughly 0.45 to 1 ug was reverse transcribed using random hexamers. The TCR beta CDR3 was amplified by immunoSEQ multiplex PCR across 54 Vbeta, 13 Jbeta. A single record per CDR3 protein comes from TCRdb applying MiXCR to the immunoSEQ multiplex PCR reads. This sample has roughly 200,000 distinct CDR3 sequences, with 90% to 97% found just once. Study observations and caveats: The study admitted that it had a relatively small number of individuals in its TCR sequencing and HLA analysis.

Included as multiple sclerosis controls were treatment-naive patients who had stable or active relapsing-remitting disease. The CD8+ and CD4+ T cells were negatively isolated, with the TEMRA cells enriched by FACS. The V gene end was trimmed by 0 bases and the J gene end by 0 bases; junction bases not matched to a gene: 2. This CDR3 comprises 16 residues. Germline CDR1 is LNHNV and CDR2 is YYDKDF (reference sequence). V gene TRBV15 combines with J gene TRBJ1-5; 7 bases fit TRBD1. The clonotype comes from a human donor with multiple sclerosis. Material: CD4+ T cells from PBMCs. The CDR3 sequence: CATSREQGYSNQPQHF. The CDR3, as DNA: TGTGCCACCAGCAGAGAACAGGGGTATAGCAATCAGCCCCAGCATTTT.